The 22 T cell receptor beta chains reported below all come from one sample, sequenced in a study of blood T cells in healthy people across ages. Primed by a sample-barcoded 5' primer and a J-beta primer mix, a second PCR proceeded for roughly 6 to 12 cycles. Via MiXCR, TCRdb re-called the 5' RACE reads, giving one row per CDR3 protein. Of about 780,000 distinct CDR3 sequences listed, roughly 25% are singletons. This sample also appeared in a second study, on T cells of mothers and their children.

Source material: blood. The receptors derive from a boy aged 5-17 years in good health.

CDR3 coding DNA: TGCGCCAGCAGCCAAGGACAGGGCGGCGATGAAAAACTGTTTTTT. Amino acids: CASSQGQGGDEKLFF. The chain employs TRBV4-1 and TRBJ1-4; 7 nucleotides align to TRBD1. V was pared by 1 base and J by 6 bases, with 5 bases of the junction left unmatched. Germline CDR1 MGHRA, CDR2 YSYEKL. The CDR3 runs 15 residues.

This clonotype was seen a few times. This rearrangement joins TRBV9 to TRBJ1-2; TRBD1 matches at 7 bases. The V gene's germline CDR1 is SGDLS and CDR2 YYNGEE. The CDR3 is 15 residues long. V lost 4 bases, J lost 5 bases, and 11 bases stayed unmatched. The CDR3 DNA is TGTGCCAGCAGCCCCTCCGCGACAGGGAGGTATGGCTACACCTTC. Translation: CASSPSATGRYGYTF. Complete variable domain (other parts from reference TRBV9 and TRBJ1-2): DSGVTQTPKHLITATGQRVTLRCSPRSGDLSVYWYQQSLDQGLQFLIQYYNGEERAKGNILERFSAQQFPDLHSELNLSSLELGDSALYFCASSPSATGRYGYTFGSGTRLTVV.

This clonotype has more than one count but fewer than ten. J is TRBJ1-2 and V is TRBV29-1, with 7 nucleotides matching TRBD1. Trimming removed 6 bases from V and 6 bases from J; junction bases left unmatched: 10. The CDR3 covers 13 residues. CDR1 and CDR2 (germline): SQVTM, ANQGSEA. CDR3 DNA sequence: TGCAGCGTCGAACCGGGACAGAGGGATGGCTACACCTTC. Its translation: CSVEPGQRDGYTF. The whole variable domain, remainder taken from reference TRBV29-1 and TRBJ1-2, is SAVISQKPSRDICQRGTSLTIQCQVDSQVTMMFWYRQQPGQSLTLIATANQGSEATYESGFVIDKFPISRPNLTFSTLTVSNMSPEDSSIYLCSVEPGQRDGYTFGSGTRLTVV.

V gene TRBV20-1 combines with J gene TRBJ1-1; D might be TRBD1 (5 bases). This CDR3 region has 12 residues. V lost 5 bases, J lost 1 base, and 8 bases lay in between. Germline values: CDR1 DFQATT, CDR2 SNEGSKA (reference sequence). As DNA, the CDR3 is TGCAGTGCTGGGGCAACGAACACTGAAGCTTTCTTT. Translating gives CSAGATNTEAFF.

This clonotype was observed a handful of times. The rearrangement links TRBV7-3 to TRBJ2-1; weak D call: TRBD1 (8 bases). Germline CDR1 reads SGHTA; CDR2 reads FQGTGA. The CDR3 length is 17 residues. The V end was cut by 5 bases, the J end by 4 bases, with 21 bases between. The CDR3 coding sequence is TGTGCCAGCAGCCCGAACAGGGGGGGTGCAGCGTACAATGAGCAGTTCTTC. This encodes CASSPNRGGAAYNEQFF.

This clonotype has just a few counts. The gene calls are TRBV28 and TRBJ2-7, with unresolved D. Trimming removed 3 bases at V and 3 bases at J, with 9 bases between. CDR1 and CDR2 from the germline V gene are MDHEN and SYDVKM. This CDR3 comprises 13 residues. CDR3 bases: TGTGCCAGCAGTTTCAGTCAAAACTACGAGCAGTACTTC. Residues: CASSFSQNYEQYF.

Of note for this clonotype: A junction boundary mismatches the germline segment, possibly from a read error. The chain employs TRBV20-1 and TRBJ1-1, with TRBD1 as a possible D gene (6 bases). This CDR3 is 14 amino acids long. The germline gives CDR1 DFQATT, CDR2 SNEGSKA (reference sequence). Here the CDR3 reads CSAATRTDRTEALF. The CDR3 DNA reads TGCAGTGCTGCTACCCGGACAGATCGCACTGAAGCTCTCTTT.

The chain carries TRBV3-1 and TRBJ2-1; 9 nucleotides agree with TRBD1. The assigned J gene may be wrong: the sequence end matches TRBJ2-7 better. This CDR3 comprises 19 residues. Germline V gene sequence: CDR1 LGHDT, CDR2 YNNKEL (reference sequence). The CDR3 loop is CASSQDRSQGQGSTYEQYF. The CDR3 DNA reads as TGTGCCAGCAGCCAAGATAGGTCCCAGGGACAGGGATCGACTTACGAGCAGTACTTC.

This chain uses TRBV21-1 with TRBJ1-3; the table's D call of TRBD1 was not tested on the DNA. TRBV21-1 is labeled a pseudogene. This CDR3 spans 14 amino acids. The CDR3 region is CASSIDRAGNTIYF. The CDR3 DNA is TGTGCCAGCAGCATCGACAGGGCTGGAAACACCATATATTTT.

This clonotype has only a few counts. The rearrangement uses TRBV27 and TRBJ2-3; 9 bases agree with TRBD1. The ends lost 5 bases at V and 2 bases at J; junction bases unmatched: 8. CDR3 length equals 16 residues. Germline-derived CDR1 and CDR2 are MNHEY and SMNVEV (reference sequence). CDR3 DNA: TGTGCCAGCAGTCTCAAAAGGGACAGGGTCACAGATACGCAGTATTTT. This gives the protein CASSLKRDRVTDTQYF.

At least ten counts were recorded for this clonotype. The rearrangement links TRBV7-9 to TRBJ2-7; D is undetermined. The ends were cut back, 5 bases at V and 5 bases at J, with 13 bases in the middle. The length of the CDR3 is 13 residues. The germline CDR1 and CDR2 sequences are SEHNR and FQNEAQ (reference sequence). The CDR3 reads CASSPSPWDEQYF. CDR3 DNA sequence: TGTGCCAGCAGCCCTTCTCCATGGGACGAGCAGTACTTC.

This rearrangement joins TRBV6-5 to TRBJ1-4, with D hard to call. This CDR3 comprises 13 residues. CDR1 and CDR2 (germline): MNHEY, SVGAGI. V lost 2 bases and J lost 6, with 7 bases in between. CDR3 protein: CASSYALYEKLFF. CDR3 coding DNA: TGTGCCAGCAGTTACGCCCTTTATGAAAAACTGTTTTTT.

This clonotype was observed a few times. The V call is TRBV20-1, the J call TRBJ1-5; D is uncertain. Trimming removed 3 bases at V and 2 bases at J, with 11 bases between. Germline loops: CDR1 DFQATT, CDR2 SNEGSKA (reference sequence). The CDR3 runs to 14 residues. The CDR3 region has the DNA TGCAGTGCTAGTATCGGGGTAGGCAATCAGCCCCAGCATTTT. It translates to CSASIGVGNQPQHF.

This clonotype showed up just once. The V gene is TRBV7-2, the J gene TRBJ2-5; 7 bases align to TRBD1. Per the germline V gene, CDR1 is SGHTA and CDR2 is FQGNSA. The V and J ends lost 4 bases and 1 base, in that order; junction bases with no gene match: 6. The CDR3 is made up of 15 amino acids. The CDR3 sequence is CASSSIRDSQETQYF. CDR3 DNA sequence: TGTGCCAGCAGCTCTATACGGGACAGCCAAGAGACCCAGTACTTC.

The J gene is TRBJ2-1, the V gene TRBV10-3; TRBD2 agrees at 8 bases. CDR3 length equals 18 residues. CDR1 and CDR2 (germline): ENHRY, SYGVKD. Trimming at V came to 1 base and at J to 3 bases, leaving 11 bases not matched to a gene. The CDR3 sequence is CAISEFAELAVLYNEQFF. The CDR3 nucleotides are TGTGCCATCAGTGAGTTCGCCGAACTAGCGGTCCTCTACAATGAGCAGTTCTTC.

As to this clonotype: A read error may produce the germline difference seen at one junction end. This chain uses TRBV12-3 or TRBV12-4 with TRBJ2-1; TRBD1 or TRBD2 may be the D gene (5 bases each). With the DNA end fitting TRBJ2-5 better, the J assignment may be wrong. The CDR3 sequence is 15 residues long. DNA of the CDR3: TGTGCCAGCAGTTTTTGGCAGGGACGGAGAGAGGCCCAGTACTTC. Translating gives CASSFWQGRREAQYF.

This clonotype was counted a few times. The J gene is TRBJ2-1, the V gene TRBV7-9; D gene ambiguous. The DNA end is a closer match to TRBJ2-5, so the J assignment may be wrong. The CDR3 runs 12 residues. Germline values: CDR1 SEHNR, CDR2 FQNEAQ (reference sequence). CDR3 coding DNA: TGTGCCAGCAGCTCCGGACGAAATACCCAGTACTTC. Translating it yields CASSSGRNTQYF.

This clonotype was detected only a few times. This rearrangement joins TRBV15 to TRBJ2-5; 7 bases line up with TRBD2. Germline V gene sequence: CDR1 LNHNV, CDR2 YYDKDF (reference sequence). The junction had 14 bases not matched to a gene; V was cut back by 4 bases and J by 6 bases. The CDR3 is 16 residues long. The CDR3: CATSIPGGGARKTQYF. As DNA, the CDR3 is TGTGCCACCAGCATCCCAGGCGGGGGAGCGAGGAAGACCCAGTACTTC.

The chain uses TRBV20-1 and TRBJ2-7, with D possibly being TRBD2 (7 bases). Trimming took off 0 bases at V and 4 bases at J, with 19 bases between the two ends. The germline CDR1 and CDR2 sequences are DFQATT and SNEGSKA (reference sequence). The CDR3 runs 16 residues. The CDR3 nucleotides are TGCAGTGCTAGAGAGCCCCGGGGGGCTTTAGCGTACGAGCAGTACTTC. This gives the protein CSAREPRGALAYEQYF.

The chain couples TRBV5-1 to TRBJ2-1; 9 bases map to TRBD1. The assigned J gene may be wrong: the sequence end matches TRBJ2-7 better. The germline V gene has CDR1 SGHRS and CDR2 YFSETQ. The CDR3 consists of 16 residues. CDR3 region: CASSSAGTGKSYEQYF. The DNA of the CDR3 is TGCGCCAGCAGCTCTGCCGGGACAGGGAAATCCTACGAGCAGTACTTC.

The chain links TRBV29-1 to TRBJ1-1, with TRBD1 matching 7 bases. The V and J ends lost 7 bases and 13 bases, in that order; junction bases with no gene match: 18. The CDR3 is 13 residues long. The germline gives CDR1 SQVTM, CDR2 ANQGSEA. The CDR3: CSAQPRESGGDFF. In nucleotides, the CDR3 is TGCAGCGCCCAACCGAGGGAGTCAGGGGGAGATTTCTTT.

This chain connects TRBV5-1 to TRBJ2-5; D possibly corresponds to TRBD1 (6 bases). Trimming shortened V by 1 base and J by 1 base, and 11 bases separated the two germline ends. Germline-derived CDR1 and CDR2 are SGHRS and YFSETQ. CDR3 length: 15 amino acids. The CDR3 DNA sequence: TGCGCCAGCAGCTTGTCAAAAGGGGGCCAAGAGACCCAGTACTTC. It yields the protein CASSLSKGGQETQYF. Together with reference TRBV5-1 and TRBJ2-5, the CDR3 gives the full variable domain: KAGVTQTPRYLIKTRGQQVTLSCSPISGHRSVSWYQQTPGQGLQFLFEYFSETQRNKGNFPGRFSGRQFSNSRSEMNVSTLELGDSALYLCASSLSKGGQETQYFGPGTRLLVL.